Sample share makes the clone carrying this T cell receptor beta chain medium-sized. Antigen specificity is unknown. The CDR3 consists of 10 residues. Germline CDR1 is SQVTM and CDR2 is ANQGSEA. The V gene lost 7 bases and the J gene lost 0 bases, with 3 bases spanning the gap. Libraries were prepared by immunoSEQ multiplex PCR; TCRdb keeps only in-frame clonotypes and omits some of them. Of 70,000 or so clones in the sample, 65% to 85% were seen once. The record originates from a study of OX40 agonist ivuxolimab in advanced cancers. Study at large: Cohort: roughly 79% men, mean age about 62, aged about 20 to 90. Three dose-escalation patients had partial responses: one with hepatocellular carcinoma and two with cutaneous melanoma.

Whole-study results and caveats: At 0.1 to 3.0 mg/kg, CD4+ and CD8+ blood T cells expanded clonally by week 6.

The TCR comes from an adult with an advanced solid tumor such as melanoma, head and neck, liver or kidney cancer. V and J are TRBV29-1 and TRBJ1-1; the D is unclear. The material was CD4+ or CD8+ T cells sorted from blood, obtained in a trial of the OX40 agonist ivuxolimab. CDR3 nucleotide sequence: TGCAGCGCTCTGAACACTGAAGCTTTCTTT. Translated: CSALNTEAFF.